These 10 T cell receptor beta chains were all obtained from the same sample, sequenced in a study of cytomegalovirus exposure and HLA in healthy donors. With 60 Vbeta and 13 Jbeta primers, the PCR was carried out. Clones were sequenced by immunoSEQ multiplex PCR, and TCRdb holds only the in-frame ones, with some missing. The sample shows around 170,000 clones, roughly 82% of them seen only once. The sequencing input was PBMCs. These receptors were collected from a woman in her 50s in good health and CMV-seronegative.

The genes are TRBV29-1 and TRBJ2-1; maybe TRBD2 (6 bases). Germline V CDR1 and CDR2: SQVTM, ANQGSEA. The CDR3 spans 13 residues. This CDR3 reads CVTGVGSYNEQFF. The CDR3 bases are TGCGTCACGGGGGTGGGTTCCTACAATGAGCAGTTCTTC.

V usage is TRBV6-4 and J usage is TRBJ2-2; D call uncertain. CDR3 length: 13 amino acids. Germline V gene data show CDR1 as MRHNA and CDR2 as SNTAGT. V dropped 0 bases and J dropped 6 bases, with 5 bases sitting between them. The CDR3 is CASSDSLSGELFF. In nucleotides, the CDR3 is TGTGCCAGCAGTGACTCTCTGTCCGGGGAGCTGTTTTTT.

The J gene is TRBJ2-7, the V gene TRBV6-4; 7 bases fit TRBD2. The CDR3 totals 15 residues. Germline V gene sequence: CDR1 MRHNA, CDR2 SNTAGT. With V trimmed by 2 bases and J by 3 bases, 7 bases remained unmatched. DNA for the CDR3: TGTGCCAGCAGTGACCGGGAGGCTAGGTACTACGAGCAGTACTTC. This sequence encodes CASSDREARYYEQYF.

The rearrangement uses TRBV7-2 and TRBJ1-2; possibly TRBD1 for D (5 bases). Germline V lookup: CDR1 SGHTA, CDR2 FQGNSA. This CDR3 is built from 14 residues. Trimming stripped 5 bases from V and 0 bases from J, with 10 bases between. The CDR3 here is CASSRRTTNYGYTF. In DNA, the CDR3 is TGTGCCAGCAGCCGTCGGACAACTAACTATGGCTACACCTTC.

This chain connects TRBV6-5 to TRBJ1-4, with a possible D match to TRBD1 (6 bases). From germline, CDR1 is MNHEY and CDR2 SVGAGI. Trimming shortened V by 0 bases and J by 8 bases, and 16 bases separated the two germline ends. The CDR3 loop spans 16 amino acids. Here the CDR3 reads CASSYSPGVGAEKLFF. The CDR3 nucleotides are TGTGCCAGCAGTTACTCCCCAGGGGTTGGCGCCGAAAAACTGTTTTTT.

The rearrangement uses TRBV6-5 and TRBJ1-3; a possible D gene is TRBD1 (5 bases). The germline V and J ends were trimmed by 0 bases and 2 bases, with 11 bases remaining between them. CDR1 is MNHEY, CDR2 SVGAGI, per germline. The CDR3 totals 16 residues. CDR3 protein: CASSYSKGKAGNTIYF. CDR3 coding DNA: TGTGCCAGCAGTTACTCCAAGGGGAAGGCTGGAAACACCATATATTTT.

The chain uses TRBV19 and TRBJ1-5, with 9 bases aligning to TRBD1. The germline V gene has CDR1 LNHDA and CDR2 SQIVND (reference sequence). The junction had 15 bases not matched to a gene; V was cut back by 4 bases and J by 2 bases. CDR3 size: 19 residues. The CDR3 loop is CASSTTPRTGVLGNQPQHF. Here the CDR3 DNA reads TGTGCCAGTAGTACGACGCCTCGGACAGGGGTTTTGGGCAATCAGCCCCAGCATTTT.

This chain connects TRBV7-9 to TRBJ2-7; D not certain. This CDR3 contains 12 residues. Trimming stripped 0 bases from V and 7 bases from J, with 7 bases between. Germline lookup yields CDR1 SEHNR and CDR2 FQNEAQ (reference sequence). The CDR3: CASSLAGAEQYF. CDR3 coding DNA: TGTGCCAGCAGCTTAGCTGGAGCGGAGCAGTACTTC.

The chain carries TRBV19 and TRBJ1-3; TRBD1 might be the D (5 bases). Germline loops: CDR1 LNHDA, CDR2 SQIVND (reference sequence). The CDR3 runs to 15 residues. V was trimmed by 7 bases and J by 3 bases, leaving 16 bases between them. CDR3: CASIRQQGFGNTIYF. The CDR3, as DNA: TGTGCCAGTATCCGACAGCAGGGATTTGGAAACACCATATATTTT.

As DNA, the CDR3 is TGTGCCAGCAGAACTAGCGGGAGTTTCCCTTATGAGCAGTTCTTC. Amino acid sequence: CASRTSGSFPYEQFF. The J gene is TRBJ2-1, the V gene TRBV11-2, with 11 bases matching TRBD2. Germline V gives CDR1 SGHAT, CDR2 FQNNGV. The CDR3 runs 15 residues. V gave up 6 bases and J gave up 8 bases; unmatched junction bases: 9.